This T cell receptor beta chain was observed in a study of technical replicates of blood from a few donors. Libraries were prepared by immunoSEQ multiplex PCR; TCRdb keeps only in-frame clonotypes and omits some of them. The sample shows 80,000 to 100,000 clones, around 96% of them seen only once. In germline, CDR1 is SGHRS, CDR2 YFSETQ. The ends were cut back, 3 bases at V and 0 bases at J, with 9 bases in the middle. The CDR3 is 14 residues long. The sequenced material came from T cells isolated from PBMCs. This receptor was taken from a human donor in good health. V and J are TRBV5-1 and TRBJ1-1, with D uncertain. As DNA, the CDR3 is TGCGCCAGCAGCTCCGAGGTCATGAACACTGAAGCTTTCTTT. Translation gives CASSSEVMNTEAFF.